This T cell receptor (beta chain) was sequenced in a study of response to subunit inactivated influenza vaccine. With 2 bases clipped from V and 0 bases from J, the junction kept 10 bases outside the gene matches. The germline gives CDR1 LGHDT, CDR2 YNNKEL (reference sequence). The CDR3 is made up of 18 amino acids. TCRdb ran MiXCR on the RT-PCR reads and lists one entry per CDR3 protein. The sample contains about 170,000 distinct CDR3 sequences, approximately 12% of which appear only once. These data were also filed under a second study, of T cells expressing NK-cell markers. That work adds: Researchers built TCR beta cDNA using 5'RACE template switching with UMIs. The share of CD8+ T cells held by dominant NKG2C+ clonotypes was about 1.0-8% in about six donors. These clonotypes additionally ranked first within the CD3+CD56-NKG2C+ fraction of a handful of donors.

Sequences were derived from CD8+ T cells sorted from PBMCs, sampled about 11 days after vaccination. The source is a man aged 45-65 years who received an inactivated influenza vaccine. This chain connects TRBV3-1 to TRBJ2-1; 7 bases fit TRBD2. CDR3 protein: CASSQFFAGVGSYNEQFF. The CDR3 nucleotides read TGTGCCAGCAGCCAATTTTTTGCGGGAGTGGGCTCCTACAATGAGCAGTTCTTC.